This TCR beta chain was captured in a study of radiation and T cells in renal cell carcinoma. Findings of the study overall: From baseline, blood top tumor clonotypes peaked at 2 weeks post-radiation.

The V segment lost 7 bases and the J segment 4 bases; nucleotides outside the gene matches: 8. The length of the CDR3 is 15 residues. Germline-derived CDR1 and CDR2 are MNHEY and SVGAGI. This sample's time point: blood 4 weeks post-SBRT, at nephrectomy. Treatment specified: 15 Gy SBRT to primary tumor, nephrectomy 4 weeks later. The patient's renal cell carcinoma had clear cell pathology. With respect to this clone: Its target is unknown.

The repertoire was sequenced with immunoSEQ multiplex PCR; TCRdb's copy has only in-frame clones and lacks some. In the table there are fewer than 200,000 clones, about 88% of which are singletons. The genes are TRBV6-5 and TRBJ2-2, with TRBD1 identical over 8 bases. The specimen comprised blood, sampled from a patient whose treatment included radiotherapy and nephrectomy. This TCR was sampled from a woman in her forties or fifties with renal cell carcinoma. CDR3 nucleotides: TGTGCCAGCACTCTAGACAGGGGAAGCACCGGGGAGCTGTTTTTT. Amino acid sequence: CASTLDRGSTGELFF.